The 10 T cell receptor beta chains below all came from one sample that was sequenced in a study of CD8 T cells in ankylosing spondylitis. TCRdb redid the calling of the 5' RACE reads with MiXCR, one entry per CDR3 protein. Of 380,000 or so distinct CDR3 sequences in the sample, 20% were seen once. The specimen was blood, either unsorted or a sorted T cell fraction (not recorded which). Receptors were obtained from a male donor with ankylosing spondylitis or in good health (not recorded which).

The chain uses TRBV6-5 and TRBJ2-7; D not resolved. CDR3 size: 14 residues. V lost 2 bases and J 3 bases, leaving 11 bases between the germline ends. Germline V gene data show CDR1 as MNHEY and CDR2 as SVGAGI. The CDR3 bases are TGTGCCAGCAGTTACACCCCCGTTGGCTACGAGCAGTACTTC. Translating gives CASSYTPVGYEQYF.

This clonotype turned up a few times. This chain uses TRBV7-9 with TRBJ2-1, with a weak D call TRBD2 (6 bases). Per germline, CDR1 SEHNR and CDR2 FQNEAQ (reference sequence). The CDR3 totals 12 residues. V was trimmed by 4 bases and J by 10 bases, leaving 11 bases between them. CDR3 sequence (DNA): TGTGCCAGCAGCTGGTCCGCGGGAGAGCAGTTCTTC. Encoded protein: CASSWSAGEQFF.

Written as DNA, the CDR3 is TGCAGTGCACCAGACTTCGGGACAGGGCACGATACGCAGTATTTT. Its protein is CSAPDFGTGHDTQYF. V and J are TRBV20-1 and TRBJ2-3; 9 bases are a match to TRBD1. This CDR3 has 15 residues. The trim removed 6 bases at V and 6 bases at J, leaving 13 bases unmatched. Germline-derived CDR1 and CDR2 are DFQATT and SNEGSKA (reference sequence).

The rearrangement links TRBV12-3 or TRBV12-4 to TRBJ2-7; D possibly matches TRBD1 or TRBD2 (5 bases each). The CDR3 runs to 14 residues. Deletions cut 6 bases from V and 1 base from J, with 13 bases between. CDR3 DNA: TGTGCCAGCAGCTACCACGAGGGGTCCTACGAGCAGTACTTC. This gives the protein CASSYHEGSYEQYF.

The rearrangement uses TRBV7-9 and TRBJ2-7; D unresolved. The CDR3 is 14 amino acids. CDR1 is SEHNR and CDR2 is FQNEAQ in the germline V gene (reference sequence). Trimming took off 1 base at V and 5 bases at J, with 12 bases between the two ends. CDR3 nucleotide sequence: TGTGCCAGCAGCTTAGACACGGGTTTGGACGAGCAGTACTTC. This codes for CASSLDTGLDEQYF.

V usage is TRBV9 and J usage is TRBJ2-1, with 9 positions matching TRBD2. In germline, CDR1 is SGDLS, CDR2 YYNGEE. The CDR3 contains 13 residues. J gave up 13 bases and V 0 bases, and 5 bases lay outside the gene matches. The CDR3, as DNA: TGTGCCAGCAGCGTAGGGGGTGGGACTAGCCAGTTCTTC. Encoded protein: CASSVGGGTSQFF.

This sequence joins TRBV3-1 and TRBJ2-1; D perhaps matches TRBD1 (6 bases). Trimming removed 4 bases at V and 5 bases at J, with 12 bases between. The length of the CDR3 is 14 residues. Germline V CDR1 and CDR2: LGHDT, YNNKEL (reference sequence). Written as DNA, the CDR3 is TGTGCCAGCAGCCGGGACGGGACACACAATGAGCAGTTCTTC. Encoded protein: CASSRDGTHNEQFF.

This chain connects TRBV12-3 or TRBV12-4 to TRBJ1-4; no clear D gene. This CDR3 spans 12 amino acids. V was shortened by 6 bases and J by 6 bases, with 8 bases between the two germline ends. Written as DNA, the CDR3 is TGTGCCAGCAGAGGGTATGATGAAAAACTGTTTTTT. Protein product: CASRGYDEKLFF.

This clonotype was observed a few times. The V call is TRBV15, the J call TRBJ2-1; tentative D call: TRBD2 (5 bases). Germline-derived CDR1 and CDR2 are LNHNV and YYDKDF (reference sequence). Trimming took off 1 base at V and 4 bases at J, with 11 bases between the two ends. CDR3 length: 15 residues. The CDR3 sequence is CATSRVRGSYNEQFF. The CDR3 bases are TGTGCCACCAGCAGAGTCCGGGGATCATACAATGAGCAGTTCTTC.

V is TRBV5-1 and J is TRBJ2-7, with unresolved D. V was clipped by 6 bases and J by 0 bases, with 16 bases between them. The germline gives CDR1 SGHRS, CDR2 YFSETQ. CDR3 length equals 15 residues. The CDR3 protein is CASTEMVGNSYEQYF. In nucleotides, the CDR3 is TGCGCCAGCACCGAGATGGTGGGGAACTCCTACGAGCAGTACTTC.